This entry lists 27 T cell receptor beta chains sequenced from one sample in a study of T-cell reconstitution after alpha-beta-depleted transplantation in children. Preparing the TCRbeta library involved the use of unique molecular identifiers. TCRdb redid the calling of the PCR reads with MiXCR, one entry per CDR3 protein. There are roughly 300,000 distinct CDR3 sequences in the sample; approximately 10% occur only once, and around 20% lies in the top ten. This specimen was peripheral blood, taken 180 days after TCRalphabeta/CD19-depleted stem cell transplant. These receptors all stem from a male patient under 10 years old who had a stem cell transplant for chronic granulomatous disease, so the T cells may come from the graft donor.

Ten or more counts support this clonotype. J is TRBJ2-3 and V is TRBV18; D possibly corresponds to TRBD2 (5 bases). With 2 bases removed from V and 0 bases from J, the gap between germline ends came to 9 bases. This CDR3 region has 15 residues. The germline V gene has CDR1 KGHSH and CDR2 LQKENI. CDR3 nucleotides: TGTGCCAGCTCACCATTTTCGGGGAGCACAGATACGCAGTATTTT. Its translation is CASSPFSGSTDTQYF.

This clonotype appeared a few times. The chain recombines TRBV2 with TRBJ2-7, with D perhaps TRBD1 (5 bases). Between the trimmed V and J ends, which lost 10 bases and 0 bases, there was a span of 13 bases. The CDR3 runs 13 residues. Germline V lookup: CDR1 SNHLY, CDR2 FYNNEI. The CDR3 DNA sequence: TGTGCCATCATGACAGCCAGCTCCTACGAGCAGTACTTC. Amino acid sequence: CAIMTASSYEQYF.

V usage is TRBV18 and J usage is TRBJ2-2, with a weak D call TRBD1 (6 bases). Germline loops: CDR1 KGHSH, CDR2 LQKENI. With 2 bases removed from V and 0 bases from J, the gap between germline ends came to 10 bases. The CDR3 is 16 amino acids. In nucleotides, the CDR3 is TGTGCCAGCTCACCATGGGGGCCCACGAACACCGGGGAGCTGTTTTTT. Its translation is CASSPWGPTNTGELFF.

This clonotype was seen at least ten times. The J gene is TRBJ2-3, the V gene TRBV6-4; TRBD2 matches at 9 bases. V shed 5 bases and J 4 bases; nucleotides not matched to a gene: 7. The CDR3 contains 15 residues. Germline assignment: CDR1 MRHNA and CDR2 SNTAGT. CDR3 sequence: CASSLSGRIPDTQYF. CDR3 nucleotide sequence: TGTGCCAGCAGTCTTAGCGGGAGAATCCCAGATACGCAGTATTTT.

This clonotype was counted only a few times. The chain carries TRBV6-2 or TRBV6-3 and TRBJ2-7, with unresolved D. V lost 2 bases and J lost 4, with 12 bases in between. This CDR3 is built from 14 residues. Germline lookup yields CDR1 MNHEY and CDR2 SVGEGT. CDR3 protein: CASSYRRYLYEQYF. The DNA for the CDR3 is TGTGCCAGCAGTTACCGACGGTATCTTTACGAGCAGTACTTC.

At least ten counts were recorded for this clonotype. The chain joins TRBV5-1 to TRBJ2-7; D is unresolved. V was cut by 3 bases and J by 0 bases, with 13 bases left in between. The CDR3 extends over 15 amino acids. Germline loops: CDR1 SGHRS, CDR2 YFSETQ. This CDR3 reads CASSWSATSSYEQYF. The CDR3 nucleotides read TGCGCCAGCAGCTGGTCGGCGACCAGCTCCTACGAGCAGTACTTC.

Many counts were recorded for this clonotype. The chain carries TRBV7-2 and TRBJ2-7; D remains unclear. With 2 bases removed from V and 6 bases from J, the gap between germline ends came to 8 bases. This CDR3 has 12 amino acids. CDR1 and CDR2 (germline): SGHTA, FQGNSA. CDR3 sequence reads: CASSLLVGEQYF. As DNA, the CDR3 is TGTGCCAGCAGCTTACTAGTCGGCGAGCAGTACTTC.

Points on this clonotype: A read error is possible here, since a much larger clone lies one base away. V and J are TRBV3-1 and TRBJ2-2, with 7 bases lining up with TRBD2. Unmatched junction bases numbered 11, after V lost 8 bases and J lost 5 bases. Germline V CDR1 and CDR2: LGHDT, YNNKEL (reference sequence). The CDR3 loop spans 15 amino acids. The CDR3 region has the DNA TGTGCCAGCGAACCCAATGGCGGGGGTACCGGGGAGCTGTTTTTT. This encodes CASEPNGGGTGELFF.

This clonotype was counted ten times or more. DNA for the CDR3: TGTGCCAGCAGTAGGGACATCCACAATGAGCAGTTCTTC. Its translation: CASSRDIHNEQFF. V is TRBV6-2 or TRBV6-3 and J is TRBJ2-1; D is possibly TRBD1 (6 bases). The germline V gene encodes CDR1 MNHEY and CDR2 SVGEGT. The germline V and J ends were trimmed by 5 bases and 5 bases, with 10 bases remaining between them. The CDR3 is 13 amino acids.

The sample holds many counts of this clonotype. CDR3 in DNA: TGCGCCAGCAGCTTGGCCGTCGGGAGCTCCTACAATGAGCAGTTCTTC. Its translation is CASSLAVGSSYNEQFF. The V and J genes are TRBV5-1 and TRBJ2-1; TRBD2 might be the D (6 bases). Trimming took off 0 bases at V and 0 bases at J, with 10 bases between the two ends. CDR3 length: 16 residues. Germline values: CDR1 SGHRS, CDR2 YFSETQ.

This clonotype has at least ten counts. V and J are TRBV2 and TRBJ2-5, with TRBD1 matching over 10 bases. Germline assignment: CDR1 SNHLY and CDR2 FYNNEI. Losses at the gene ends were 6 bases for V and 4 bases for J; bases not matched to a gene: 5. The CDR3 runs to 14 residues. Here the CDR3 DNA reads TGTGCCAGCAGGGCCGGACAGGGGGTAGAGACCCAGTACTTC. Protein sequence: CASRAGQGVETQYF.

Turning to this clonotype: A clone one base away is much larger, so this may be a read error. The chain links TRBV5-6 to TRBJ2-5, with D perhaps given as TRBD1 or TRBD2 (5 bases each). Germline values: CDR1 SGHDT, CDR2 YYEEEE. The CDR3 runs to 14 residues. CDR3 sequence (DNA): TGTGCCAGCGGCTTGGAGGCAGGGCAAGAGACCCAGTACTTC. Protein: CASGLEAGQETQYF.

As regards this clonotype: Just one base apart from a much larger clone, this may be a read error. The CDR3 does not end in the conserved phenylalanine or tryptophan, so this is likely a read error. The chain joins TRBV20-1 to TRBJ1-6; 7 nucleotides line up with TRBD1. The germline gives CDR1 DFQATT, CDR2 SNEGSKA (reference sequence). The CDR3 totals 14 residues. With V trimmed by 6 bases and J by 1 base, 3 bases remained unmatched. The CDR3 DNA is TGCAGTGCGCCAGGGGGTTCCTATAATTCACCCCTCCACCTT. Residues: CSAPGGSYNSPLHL.

V gene TRBV7-9 combines with J gene TRBJ2-7; D possibly uses TRBD1 or TRBD2 (7 bases each). Deletions cut 11 bases from V and 2 bases from J, with 16 bases between. CDR1 and CDR2 from the germline V gene are SEHNR and FQNEAQ (reference sequence). The CDR3 is 13 amino acids. This chain's CDR3 is CAWGGGEPYEQYF. CDR3 nucleotides: TGTGCCTGGGGAGGGGGCGAACCCTACGAGCAGTACTTC.

This clonotype has a count of ten or more. CDR3 residues: CSARALITYGYTF. In DNA, the CDR3 is TGCAGTGCTAGAGCGCTGATTACCTATGGCTACACCTTC. The chain carries TRBV20-1 and TRBJ1-2; D remains unclear. The CDR3 extends over 13 amino acids. The V gene's germline CDR1 is DFQATT and CDR2 SNEGSKA (reference sequence). Trimming removed 1 base at V and 4 bases at J, with 10 bases between.

As concerns this clonotype: A much more abundant neighbour one base away suggests this may be a read error. The chain is built from TRBV7-2 and TRBJ2-5; D might be TRBD2 (5 bases). With 1 base removed from V and 8 bases from J, the gap between germline ends came to 20 bases. This CDR3 is built from 16 residues. Germline lookup yields CDR1 SGHTA and CDR2 FQGNSA. This CDR3 reads CASSLVSREFGDTQYF. The DNA of the CDR3 is TGTGCCAGCAGCTTAGTCAGTAGGGAGTTCGGGGATACCCAGTACTTC. Looking up the rest from reference TRBV7-2 and TRBJ2-5 gives the full variable domain: GAGVSQSPSNKVTEKGKDVELRCDPISGHTALYWYRQSLGQGLEFLIYFQGNSAPDKSGLPSDRFSAERTGGSVSTLTIQRTQQEDSAVYLCASSLVSREFGDTQYFGPGTRLLVL.

This clonotype showed up many times. The chain employs TRBV6-5 and TRBJ2-2; 8 bases map to TRBD2. V shed 2 bases, J shed 0 bases, and the junction held 5 bases outside the gene matches. Germline lookup yields CDR1 MNHEY and CDR2 SVGAGI. The CDR3 covers 17 residues. CDR3 nucleotides: TGTGCCAGCAGTTACGATACTAGCGGACCGAACACCGGGGAGCTGTTTTTT. Encoded protein: CASSYDTSGPNTGELFF.

At least ten counts were recorded for this clonotype. J is TRBJ2-1 and V is TRBV7-9, with D perhaps given as TRBD1 or TRBD2 (5 bases each). Trimming left V 10 bases short and J 6 bases short, with 19 bases between. The CDR3 extends over 14 amino acids. CDR1 SEHNR and CDR2 FQNEAQ come from the germline V gene (reference sequence). For the CDR3, the DNA is TGTGCCACCCCCTCATGGGGGTCTGGCAATGAGCAGTTCTTC. Encoded protein: CATPSWGSGNEQFF.

This clonotype was detected ten times or more. The J gene is TRBJ2-2, the V gene TRBV7-9, with D tentatively TRBD1 (6 bases). The V and J ends lost 4 bases and 5 bases respectively, with 14 bases between them. Germline CDR1 and CDR2: SEHNR and FQNEAQ (reference sequence). The CDR3 totals 15 residues. The CDR3 region is CASSSGTIMTGELFF. CDR3 nucleotides: TGTGCCAGCAGCTCCGGGACAATAATGACCGGGGAGCTGTTTTTT.

A note on this clonotype: It may be a read error: a sequence one base away is much more abundant. The chain carries TRBV5-1 and TRBJ2-6; TRBD2 is a possible D gene (6 bases). The germline gives CDR1 SGHRS, CDR2 YFSETQ. This CDR3 has 18 residues. Here the CDR3 reads CASSLTGGDSSGANVLAF. CDR3 sequence (DNA): TGCGCCAGCAGCTTAACAGGAGGGGACTCCTCTGGGGCCAACGTCCTGGCTTTC.

This clonotype has at least ten counts. V and J are TRBV29-1 and TRBJ2-7; D uncertain. Looked up from germline, CDR1 is SQVTM and CDR2 is ANQGSEA. This CDR3 region has 12 residues. Trimming pared 6 bases from V and 3 bases from J, leaving 12 bases between. The CDR3 loop reads CSVGQGNYEQYF. The CDR3 DNA sequence: TGCAGCGTAGGGCAAGGGAACTACGAGCAGTACTTC.

In this sample, this clonotype turned up many times. The chain uses TRBV3-1 and TRBJ2-1; D not resolved. V shed 0 bases and J shed 2 bases, with 14 bases lying between them. CDR1 is LGHDT, CDR2 YNNKEL, per germline (reference sequence). The CDR3 totals 17 residues. The CDR3 sequence: CASSQDLGAITYNEQFF. Written as DNA, the CDR3 is TGTGCCAGCAGCCAAGATTTGGGCGCAATCACCTACAATGAGCAGTTCTTC.

A remark on this clonotype: This sequence may be a read error, since a much larger clone differs from it by one base. The V gene is TRBV15, the J gene TRBJ2-4; D is uncertain. Trimming shortened V by 11 bases and J by 1 base, and 12 bases separated the two germline ends. The CDR3 runs to 13 residues. The germline CDR1 and CDR2 sequences are LNHNV and YYDKDF (reference sequence). CDR3 DNA: TGTGCCTCCTTGCATCCGGCCAAAAACATTCAGTACTTC. It translates to CASLHPAKNIQYF.

The sample holds many counts of this clonotype. V usage is TRBV12-3 or TRBV12-4 and J usage is TRBJ2-1, with 11 bases that match TRBD1. With V trimmed by 6 bases and J by 1 base, 11 bases remained unmatched. The CDR3 totals 18 residues. The CDR3 bases are TGTGCCAGCAGAATGGGACAGGGGGTTTATAGGTCCTACAATGAGCAGTTCTTC. Its translation is CASRMGQGVYRSYNEQFF.

This clonotype has a handful of counts. This chain joins TRBV19 and TRBJ2-1; 11 bases agree with TRBD2. The CDR3 runs to 16 residues. From germline, CDR1 is LNHDA and CDR2 SQIVND (reference sequence). V was pared by 0 bases and J by 10 bases, with 8 bases of the junction left unmatched. CDR3 nucleotides: TGTGCCAGTAGTATAGATCTTTCTAGCGGGAGGAAAGAGCAGTTCTTC. It yields the protein CASSIDLSSGRKEQFF.

The sample holds many counts of this clonotype. The chain combines TRBV20-1 with TRBJ2-1, with 7 nucleotides matching TRBD2. Trimming removed 5 bases from V and 7 bases from J; junction bases left unmatched: 2. The CDR3 covers 11 residues. Germline V gene lookup returns CDR1 DFQATT and CDR2 SNEGSKA (reference sequence). The CDR3 sequence: CSAPGLNEQFF. The CDR3 bases are TGCAGTGCTCCGGGACTAAATGAGCAGTTCTTC.

This clonotype was counted ten times or more. J is TRBJ2-7 and V is TRBV20-1; perhaps TRBD2 as D (5 bases). CDR3 length: 17 residues. CDR1 DFQATT and CDR2 SNEGSKA come from the germline V gene (reference sequence). The V end lost 2 bases, the J end lost 0 bases, and 20 bases lay between the germline ends. As DNA, the CDR3 is TGCAGTGCTAGATCCCGGGGTCCAAGGCTAGTCTCCTACGAGCAGTACTTC. As protein: CSARSRGPRLVSYEQYF.